This T cell receptor (beta chain) originates from a study of blood T cell repertoires in COVID-19. Method: immunoSEQ multiplex PCR; TCRdb's copy keeps in-frame clones and lacks some. This table has 140,000 to 150,000 clones, approximately 80% appearing once. Trimming left V 0 bases short and J 6 bases short, with 7 bases between. Germline values: CDR1 SGHNT, CDR2 YENEEA. This CDR3 has 13 residues. This clone was counted between two and nine times. The clonotype comes from a man between 60 and 75 years old with active or convalescent COVID-19. The V call is TRBV11-3, the J call TRBJ2-3; no reliable D call. Input material: peripheral blood. CDR3 DNA: TGTGCCAGCAGCTTAGACCGTCGGGATACGCAGTATTTT. It yields the protein CASSLDRRDTQYF.